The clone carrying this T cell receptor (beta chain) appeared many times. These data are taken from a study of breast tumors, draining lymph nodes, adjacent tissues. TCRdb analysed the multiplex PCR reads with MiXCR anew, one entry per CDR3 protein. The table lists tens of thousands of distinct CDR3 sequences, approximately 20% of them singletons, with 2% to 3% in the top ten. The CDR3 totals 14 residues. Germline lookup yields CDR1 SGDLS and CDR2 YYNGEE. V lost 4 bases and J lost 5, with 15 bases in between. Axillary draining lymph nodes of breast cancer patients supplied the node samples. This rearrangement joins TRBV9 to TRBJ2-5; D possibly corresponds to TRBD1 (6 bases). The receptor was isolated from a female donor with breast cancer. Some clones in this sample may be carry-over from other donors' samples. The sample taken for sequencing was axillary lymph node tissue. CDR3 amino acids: CASSPKTGFETQYF. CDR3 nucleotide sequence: TGTGCCAGCAGCCCGAAGACAGGTTTCGAGACCCAGTACTTC. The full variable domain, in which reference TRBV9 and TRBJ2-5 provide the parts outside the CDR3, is DSGVTQTPKHLITATGQRVTLRCSPRSGDLSVYWYQQSLDQGLQFLIQYYNGEERAKGNILERFSAQQFPDLHSELNLSSLELGDSALYFCASSPKTGFETQYFGPGTRLLVL.